The text below deals with one TCR beta chain. After removal of 3 bases from V and 3 bases from J, the junction contained 6 bases not matched to a gene. Germline V gives CDR1 SGHRS, CDR2 YFSETQ. The CDR3 is 16 residues long. The data derive from a study of radiotherapy plus CTLA-4 blockade in lung cancer. Sequencing was performed with immunoSEQ multiplex PCR; in TCRdb, only in-frame clones are kept and a portion is missing. The table lists about 80,000 clones, over 70% of them singletons. The chain has TRBV5-1 and TRBJ2-5, with 12 bases identical to TRBD1. The specimen comprised peripheral blood, sampled from a patient treated with radiotherapy plus ipilimumab. This TCR was recovered from a human donor with non-small cell lung cancer whose response to radiotherapy plus ipilimumab could not be evaluated. Some clones in this sample may be carry-over from other donors' samples. CDR3 DNA: TGCGCCAGCAGCTGGGGACAGGGGGCGCAGGAAGAGACCCAGTACTTC. Protein sequence: CASSWGQGAQEETQYF.